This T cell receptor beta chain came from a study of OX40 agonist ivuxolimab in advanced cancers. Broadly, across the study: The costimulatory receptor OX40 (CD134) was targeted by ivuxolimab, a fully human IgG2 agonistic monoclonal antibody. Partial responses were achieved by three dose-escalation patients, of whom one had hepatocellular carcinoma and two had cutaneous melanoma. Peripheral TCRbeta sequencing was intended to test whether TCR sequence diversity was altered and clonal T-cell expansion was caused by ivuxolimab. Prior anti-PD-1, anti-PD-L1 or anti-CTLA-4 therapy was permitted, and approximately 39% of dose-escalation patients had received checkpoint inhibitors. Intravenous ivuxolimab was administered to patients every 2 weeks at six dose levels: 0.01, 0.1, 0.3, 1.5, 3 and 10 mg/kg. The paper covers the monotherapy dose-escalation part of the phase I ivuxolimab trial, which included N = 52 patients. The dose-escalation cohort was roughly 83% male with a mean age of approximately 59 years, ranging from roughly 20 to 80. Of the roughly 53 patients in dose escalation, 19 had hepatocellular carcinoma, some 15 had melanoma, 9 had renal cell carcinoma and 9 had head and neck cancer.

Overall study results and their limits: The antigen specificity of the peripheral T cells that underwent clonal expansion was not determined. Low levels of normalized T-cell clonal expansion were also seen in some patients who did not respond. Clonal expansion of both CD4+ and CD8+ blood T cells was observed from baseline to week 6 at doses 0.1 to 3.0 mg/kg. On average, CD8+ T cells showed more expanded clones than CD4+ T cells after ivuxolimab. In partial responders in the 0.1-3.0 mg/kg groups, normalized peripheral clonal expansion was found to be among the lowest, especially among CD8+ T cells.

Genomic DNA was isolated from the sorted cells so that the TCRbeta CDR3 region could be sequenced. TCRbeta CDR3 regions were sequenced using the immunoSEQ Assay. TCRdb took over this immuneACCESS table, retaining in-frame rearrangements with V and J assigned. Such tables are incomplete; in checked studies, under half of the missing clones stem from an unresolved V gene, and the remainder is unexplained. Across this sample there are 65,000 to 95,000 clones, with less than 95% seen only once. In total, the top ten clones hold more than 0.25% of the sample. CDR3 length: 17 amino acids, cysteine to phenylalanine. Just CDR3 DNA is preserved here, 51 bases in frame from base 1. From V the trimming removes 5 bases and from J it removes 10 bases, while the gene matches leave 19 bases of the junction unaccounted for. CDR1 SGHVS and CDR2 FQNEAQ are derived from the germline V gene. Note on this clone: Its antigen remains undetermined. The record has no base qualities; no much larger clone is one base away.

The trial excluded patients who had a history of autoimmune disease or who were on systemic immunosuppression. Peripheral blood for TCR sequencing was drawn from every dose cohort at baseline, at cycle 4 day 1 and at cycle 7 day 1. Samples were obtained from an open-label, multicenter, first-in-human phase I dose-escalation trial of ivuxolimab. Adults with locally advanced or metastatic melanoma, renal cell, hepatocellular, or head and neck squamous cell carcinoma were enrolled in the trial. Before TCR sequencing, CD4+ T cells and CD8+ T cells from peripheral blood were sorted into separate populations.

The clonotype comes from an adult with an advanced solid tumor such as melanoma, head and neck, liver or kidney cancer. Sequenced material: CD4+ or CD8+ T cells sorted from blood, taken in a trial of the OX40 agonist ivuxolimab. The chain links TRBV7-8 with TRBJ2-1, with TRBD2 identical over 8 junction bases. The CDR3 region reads CASSPQRRGAVTMEQFF. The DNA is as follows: TGTGCCAGCAGCCCCCAAAGGCGGGGGGCCGTTACAATGGAGCAGTTCTTC.